This section outlines one T cell receptor (beta chain) sequence together with its context. What it recognizes is unknown. This sample was taken from a study of shared clonotypes between healthy human individuals. Study results and caveats: Generation probabilities were higher for clonotypes shared across all four sorted-subset donors than for unshared ones.

Libraries were prepared by immunoSEQ multiplex PCR; TCRdb keeps only in-frame clonotypes and omits some of them. The sample has over a million clones, approximately 98% seen once. The length of the CDR3 is 17 residues. The trim removed 0 bases at V and 6 bases at J, leaving 6 bases unmatched. The germline V gene has CDR1 SGHVS and CDR2 FNYEAQ. Material: naive CD4+ T cells sorted from blood. Indicated subset: CD45RA+ positively selected. The receptor comes from a man aged 25 to 40 in good health. The chain combines TRBV7-6 with TRBJ2-2; 11 nucleotides line up with TRBD2. In nucleotides, the CDR3 is TGTGCCAGCAGCTTAGCTAGCGGGAGGGCCAGTCCCGGGGAGCTGTTTTTT. Protein sequence: CASSLASGRASPGELFF.